The subject of this entry is one TCR beta chain. Coverage ceases 3 residues before the CDR3 finishes, and the germline J gene fills in the end. J lost 3 bases, V lost 8 bases, and 11 bases had no gene match. This CDR3 is built from 15 residues. Only in-frame clones appear in the TCRdb table, and some are missing; sequencing was by immunoSEQ multiplex PCR. This specimen shows 25,000 or so clones; the ten leading clones hold roughly 3.7%. These data originate in a study of Tregs in tolerant kidney transplant recipients. Related graft donors supplied nonmyeloablative bone marrow transplants, and mixed chimerism was transient.

The TCR originated in a human patient who received a combined kidney and bone marrow transplant. Part of the T cells may come from the graft donor. The chain recombines TRBV23-1 with TRBJ1-2, with 8 bases aligning to TRBD1. TRBV23-1 is classed as an ORF, of uncertain function. The sequencing used CD4+ T cells from blood (PBMCs), collected 6 months after the transplant. The sequenced CDR3 bases are TGCGCCAGCTCCTCGGACAGGGAGGGTGACTATGGC. As protein: CASSSDREGDYG. The CDR3 as a whole reads CASSSDREGDYGYTF.